What follows describes a single T cell receptor (beta chain). Other DNA sequences in this sample translate to the same CDR3. The entry originates in a study of blood T cell repertoires in COVID-19. Study-wide background: Nucleic acid was either cDNA or gDNA, and it came from T cells, B-cell-depleted T cells, or PBMCs.

CDR3 length: 13 residues. Trimming cost V 6 bases and J 7 bases; bases outside gene matches: 9. CDR1 is SQVTM, CDR2 ANQGSEA, per germline. Per the original data handling: How many nucleated cells were present was estimated from reference gene primer amplification. The method was immunoSEQ multiplex PCR; TCRdb's version includes in-frame clones alone and lacks a portion of them. V, J and clone size are those of that table, while D and trimming were read from the DNA. The repertoire holds 70,000 to 95,000 clones, 90% to 95% seen once, with 2.6% in the top ten. Recruited during active infection, patients (from Seattle) were subsequently followed longitudinally.

The sample was peripheral blood. This chain uses TRBV29-1 with TRBJ2-1, with 7 bases fitting TRBD2. The source is a man between 50 and 59 years old with COVID-19, enrolled during active disease. CDR3 region: CSVASGRVNEQFF. Written as DNA, the CDR3 is TGCAGCGTGGCTAGTGGGAGGGTTAATGAGCAGTTCTTC.